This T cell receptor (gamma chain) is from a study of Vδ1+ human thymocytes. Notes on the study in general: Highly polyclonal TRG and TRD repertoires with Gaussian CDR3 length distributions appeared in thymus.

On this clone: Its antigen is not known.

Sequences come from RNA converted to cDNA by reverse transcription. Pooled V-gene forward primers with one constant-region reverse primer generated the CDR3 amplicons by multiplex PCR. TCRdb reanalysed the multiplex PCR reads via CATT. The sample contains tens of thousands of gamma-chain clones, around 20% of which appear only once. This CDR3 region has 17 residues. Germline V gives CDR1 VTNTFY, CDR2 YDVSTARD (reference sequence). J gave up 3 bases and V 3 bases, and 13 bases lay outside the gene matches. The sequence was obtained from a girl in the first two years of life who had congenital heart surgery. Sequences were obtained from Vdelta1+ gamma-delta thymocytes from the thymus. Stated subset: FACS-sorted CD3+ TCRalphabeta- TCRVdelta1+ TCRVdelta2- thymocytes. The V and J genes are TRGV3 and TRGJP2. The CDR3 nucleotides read TGTGCCACCTGGGACTGCTTTCTCGCCTGTAGTGATTGGATCAAGACGTTT. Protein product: CATWDCFLACSDWIKTF.